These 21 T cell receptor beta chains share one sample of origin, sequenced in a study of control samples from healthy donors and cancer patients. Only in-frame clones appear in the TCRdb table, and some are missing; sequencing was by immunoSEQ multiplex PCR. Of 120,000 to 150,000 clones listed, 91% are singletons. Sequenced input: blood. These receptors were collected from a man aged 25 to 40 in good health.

For the CDR3, the DNA is TGTGCCAGCAGCGTAGATAGTAATAGCAATCAGCCCCAGCATTTT. The encoded protein is CASSVDSNSNQPQHF. The chain carries TRBV9 and TRBJ1-5, with D unresolved. V dropped 0 bases and J dropped 0 bases, with 7 bases sitting between them. Germline CDR1 and CDR2: SGDLS and YYNGEE. The CDR3 extends over 15 amino acids.

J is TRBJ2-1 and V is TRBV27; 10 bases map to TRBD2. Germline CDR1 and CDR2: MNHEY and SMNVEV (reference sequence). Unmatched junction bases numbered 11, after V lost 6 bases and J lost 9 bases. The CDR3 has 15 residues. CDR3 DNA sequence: TGTGCCAGCAGCCCGGCTAGCGGGGGCCCGGTTGAGCAGTTCTTC. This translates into CASSPASGGPVEQFF.

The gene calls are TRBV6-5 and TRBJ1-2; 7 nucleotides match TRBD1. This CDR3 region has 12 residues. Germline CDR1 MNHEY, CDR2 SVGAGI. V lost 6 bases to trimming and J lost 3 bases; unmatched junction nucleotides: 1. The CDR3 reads CASSRGYYGYTF. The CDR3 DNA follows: TGTGCCAGCAGCAGGGGGTACTATGGCTACACCTTC.

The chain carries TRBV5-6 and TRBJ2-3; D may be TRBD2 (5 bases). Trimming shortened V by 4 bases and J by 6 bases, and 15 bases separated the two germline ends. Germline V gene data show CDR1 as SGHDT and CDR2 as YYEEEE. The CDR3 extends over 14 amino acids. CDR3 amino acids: CASSLRVGKDTQYF. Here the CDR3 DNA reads TGTGCCAGCAGCCTGAGGGTCGGCAAGGATACGCAGTATTTT.

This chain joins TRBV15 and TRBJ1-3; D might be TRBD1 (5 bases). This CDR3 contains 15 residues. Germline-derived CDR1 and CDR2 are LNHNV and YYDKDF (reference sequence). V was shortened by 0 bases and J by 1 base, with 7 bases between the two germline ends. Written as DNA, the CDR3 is TGTGCCACCAGCAGAGATAGGGGTTCTGGAAACACCATATATTTT. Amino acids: CATSRDRGSGNTIYF.

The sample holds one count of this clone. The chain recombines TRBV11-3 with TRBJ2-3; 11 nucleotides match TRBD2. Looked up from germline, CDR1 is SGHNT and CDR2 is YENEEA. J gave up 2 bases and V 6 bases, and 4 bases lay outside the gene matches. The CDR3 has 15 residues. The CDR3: CASSSGGANTDTQYF. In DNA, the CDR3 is TGTGCCAGCAGTAGCGGGGGGGCCAACACAGATACGCAGTATTTT.

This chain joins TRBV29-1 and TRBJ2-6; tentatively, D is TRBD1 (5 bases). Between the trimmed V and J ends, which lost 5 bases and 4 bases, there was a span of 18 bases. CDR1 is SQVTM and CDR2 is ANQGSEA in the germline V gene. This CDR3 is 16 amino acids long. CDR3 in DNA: TGCAGCGTTCCCGGCAGGGTAGAATTCGGGGCCAACGTCCTGACTTTC. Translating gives CSVPGRVEFGANVLTF.

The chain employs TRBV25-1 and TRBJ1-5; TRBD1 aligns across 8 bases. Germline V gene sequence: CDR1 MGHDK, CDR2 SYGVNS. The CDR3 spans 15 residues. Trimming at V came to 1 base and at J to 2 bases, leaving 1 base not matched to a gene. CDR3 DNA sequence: TGTGCCAGCAGTGAATCGACAGGGGGCAATCAGCCCCAGCATTTT. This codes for CASSESTGGNQPQHF.

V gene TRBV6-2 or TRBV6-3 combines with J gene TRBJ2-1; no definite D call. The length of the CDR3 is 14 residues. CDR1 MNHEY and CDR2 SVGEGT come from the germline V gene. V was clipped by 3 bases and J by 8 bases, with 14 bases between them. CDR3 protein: CASSYDPRVDEQFF. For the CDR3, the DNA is TGTGCCAGCAGTTATGATCCAAGGGTGGATGAGCAGTTCTTC.

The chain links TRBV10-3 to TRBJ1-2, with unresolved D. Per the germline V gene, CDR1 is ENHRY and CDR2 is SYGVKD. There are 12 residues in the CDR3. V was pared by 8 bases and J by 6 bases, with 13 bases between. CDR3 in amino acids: CAIYEEGDGYTF. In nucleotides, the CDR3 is TGTGCCATCTATGAGGAGGGCGATGGCTACACCTTC.

This chain's CDR3 is CASRSQGGKTEAFF. The DNA for the CDR3 is TGTGCCAGCAGGTCCCAGGGGGGAAAAACTGAAGCTTTCTTT. V and J are TRBV11-2 and TRBJ1-1, with 7 bases fitting TRBD1. The germline V gene encodes CDR1 SGHAT and CDR2 FQNNGV. CDR3 length: 14 amino acids. The V gene end was trimmed by 6 bases and the J gene end by 5 bases; junction bases not matched to a gene: 9. The full variable domain, completed using reference TRBV11-2 and TRBJ1-1, is EAGVAQSPRYKIIEKRQSVAFWCNPISGHATLYWYQQILGQGPKLLIQFQNNGVVDDSQLPKDRFSAERLKGVDSTLKIQPAKLEDSAVYLCASRSQGGKTEAFFGQGTRLTVV.

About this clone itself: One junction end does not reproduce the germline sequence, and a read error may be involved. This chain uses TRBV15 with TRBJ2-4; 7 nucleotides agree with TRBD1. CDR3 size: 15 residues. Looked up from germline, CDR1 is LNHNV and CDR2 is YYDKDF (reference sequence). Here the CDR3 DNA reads TGTGCCACCAGCACTAAACAGGGGAGAGGGTATTATAGGCACTTC. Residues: CATSTKQGRGYYRHF.

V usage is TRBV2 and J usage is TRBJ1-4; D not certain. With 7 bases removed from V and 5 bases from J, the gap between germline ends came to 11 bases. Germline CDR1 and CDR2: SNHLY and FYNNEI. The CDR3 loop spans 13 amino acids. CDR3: CASIRDPNEKLFF. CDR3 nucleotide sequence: TGTGCCAGCATCCGGGATCCCAATGAAAAACTGTTTTTT.

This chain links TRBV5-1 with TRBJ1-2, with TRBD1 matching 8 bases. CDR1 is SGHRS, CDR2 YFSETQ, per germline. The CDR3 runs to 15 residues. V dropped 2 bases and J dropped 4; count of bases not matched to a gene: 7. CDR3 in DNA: TGCGCCAGCAGCTTCCCCGGACAGGGACGCTATGGCTACACCTTC. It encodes CASSFPGQGRYGYTF.

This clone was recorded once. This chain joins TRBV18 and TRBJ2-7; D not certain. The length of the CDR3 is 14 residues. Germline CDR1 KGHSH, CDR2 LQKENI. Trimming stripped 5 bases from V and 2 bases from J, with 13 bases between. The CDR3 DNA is TGTGCCAGCTCAACCGGCAGCCCCACCTACGAGCAGTACTTC. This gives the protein CASSTGSPTYEQYF. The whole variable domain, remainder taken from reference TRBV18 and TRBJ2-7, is NAGVMQNPRHLVRRRGQEARLRCSPMKGHSHVYWYRQLPEEGLKFMVYLQKENIIDESGMPKERFSAEFPKEGPSILRIQQVVRGDSAAYFCASSTGSPTYEQYFGPGTRLTVT.

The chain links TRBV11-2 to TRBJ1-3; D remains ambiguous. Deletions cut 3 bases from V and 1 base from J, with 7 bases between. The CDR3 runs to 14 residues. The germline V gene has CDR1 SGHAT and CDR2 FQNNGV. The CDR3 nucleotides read TGTGCCAGCAGCTTGGAAACGTCTGGAAACACCATATATTTT. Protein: CASSLETSGNTIYF.

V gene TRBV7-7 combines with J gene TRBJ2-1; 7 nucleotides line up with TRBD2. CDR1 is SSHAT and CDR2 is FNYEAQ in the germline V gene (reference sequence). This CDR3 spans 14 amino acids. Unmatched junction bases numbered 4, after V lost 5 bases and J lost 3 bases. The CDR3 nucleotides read TGTGCCAGCAGCCAAGCTAGCGGCTACAATGAGCAGTTCTTC. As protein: CASSQASGYNEQFF.

The CDR3 coding sequence is TGTGCCAGCGGGGGTTCCGGAAACACCATATATTTT. It yields the protein CASGGSGNTIYF. The chain employs TRBV2 and TRBJ1-3, with a weak D call TRBD1 (5 bases). Germline assignment: CDR1 SNHLY and CDR2 FYNNEI. Trimming left V 8 bases short and J 4 bases short, with 9 bases between. The CDR3 loop spans 12 amino acids. Complete variable domain (other parts from reference TRBV2 and TRBJ1-3): EPEVTQTPSHQVTQMGQEVILRCVPISNHLYFYWYRQILGQKVEFLVSFYNNEISEKSEIFDDQFSVERPDGSNFTLKIRSTKLEDSAMYFCASGGSGNTIYFGEGSWLTVV.

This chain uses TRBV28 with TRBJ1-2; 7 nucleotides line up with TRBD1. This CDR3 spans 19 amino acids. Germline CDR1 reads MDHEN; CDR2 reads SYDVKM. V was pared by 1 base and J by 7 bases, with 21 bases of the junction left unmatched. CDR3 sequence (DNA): TGTGCCAGCAGTTTATTTTCTTGGTCTCCGGACAGGCGACGGTCTGGCTACACCTTC. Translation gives CASSLFSWSPDRRRSGYTF.

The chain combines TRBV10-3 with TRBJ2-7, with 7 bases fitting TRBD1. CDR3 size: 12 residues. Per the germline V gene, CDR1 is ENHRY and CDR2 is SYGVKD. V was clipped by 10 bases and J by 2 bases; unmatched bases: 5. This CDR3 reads CASSTGTYEQYF. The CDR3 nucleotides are TGTGCCAGCTCGACAGGGACCTACGAGCAGTACTTC.

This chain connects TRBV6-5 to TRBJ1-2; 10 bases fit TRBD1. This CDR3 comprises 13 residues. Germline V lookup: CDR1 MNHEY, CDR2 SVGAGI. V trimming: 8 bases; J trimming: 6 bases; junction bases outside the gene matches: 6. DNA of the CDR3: TGTGCCAGCTCAACCGACAGGGGGCATGGCTACACCTTC. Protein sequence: CASSTDRGHGYTF.